This T cell receptor (beta chain) was recorded in a study of neurological immune-mediated disorders. Sequencing of 15-18 subjects in each run yielded over 160 million TCR-beta sequences. From the 5' RACE reads, TCRdb called clonotypes with MiXCR, one entry per CDR3 protein. The sample carries about 29,000 distinct CDR3 sequences, 2.5% to 4% recorded once. Whole-study findings and limits: The multiple sclerosis repertoire cluster had no clinical or MRI feature associated with it. CDR3 amino acid sequences of expanded clones were not shared across subjects, a result suggesting private repertoires in all groups.

This CDR3 contains 14 residues. V was shortened by 1 base and J by 2 bases, with 8 bases between the two germline ends. Germline V gives CDR1 SEHNR, CDR2 FQNEAQ (reference sequence). This clonotype was counted between two and nine times. What it binds is unknown. A clone one base away is much larger, so this may be a read error. The V call is TRBV7-9, the J call TRBJ1-1; no definite D call. The sample taken for sequencing was PBMCs. This TCR derives from a woman in her 30s with multiple sclerosis. The CDR3: CASSLGERNTEAFF. The CDR3 DNA reads as TGTGCCAGCAGCTTAGGGGAAAGAAACACTGAAGCTTTCTTT.